This T cell receptor beta chain was documented in a study of cytomegalovirus exposure and HLA in healthy donors. Study results and caveats: A later analysis found TCR association rates differed by HLA locus, highest for DRB1 and lowest for HLA-C. A later analysis found common viral pathogens apparently linked to several of the most significant clusters.

To note about this clone: Its antigen remains unidentified.

60 Vbeta and 13 Jbeta primers were used in PCR. This table comes from immunoSEQ multiplex PCR, and its TCRdb copy is limited to in-frame clones, with some not included. In total, the table holds 96,000 or so clones. V gave up 5 bases and J gave up 7 bases; unmatched junction bases: 7. The CDR3 runs 13 residues. CDR1 and CDR2 from the germline V gene are MNHEY and SVGAGI. As for the donors, each was a healthy bone marrow donor. The sample taken for sequencing was PBMCs. The chain combines TRBV6-5 with TRBJ1-1, with 7 nucleotides matching TRBD1. This receptor was taken from a girl aged 10-17 years in good health and CMV-seropositive. The CDR3 region has the DNA TGTGCCAGCAGTCCCGGGACAGCCATTGAAGCTTTCTTT. Translating gives CASSPGTAIEAFF.